This TCR beta chain emerged from a study of blood T cells in healthy people across ages. Notes on this clonotype: Its antigen is unidentified.

The CDR3 has 15 amino acids. The germline V gene encodes CDR1 SGHAT and CDR2 FQNNGV. Each sample yielded at least 6.5 million isolated PBMCs. The study's findings and limits: Estimates based on one million T cells were treated as lower bounds.

Through a sample-barcoded 5' primer and a J-beta primer mix, a second PCR was run for about 7 to 12 cycles. In TCRdb, the 5' RACE reads were re-called with MiXCR into one record per CDR3 protein. Of roughly 800,000 distinct CDR3 sequences detected, about 55% appear once; the ten largest clones hold approximately 40%. Sequences were obtained from blood. The gene calls are TRBV11-2 and TRBJ2-7; maybe TRBD2 (6 bases). The tail of the sequence fits TRBJ2-5 better, so the J call may be wrong. The clonotype was recovered from a man older than 75 in good health. The CDR3 sequence: CASRQPGLLYETQYF. CDR3 DNA sequence: TGTGCCAGCAGGCAGCCGGGACTCCTCTACGAGACCCAGTACTTC.